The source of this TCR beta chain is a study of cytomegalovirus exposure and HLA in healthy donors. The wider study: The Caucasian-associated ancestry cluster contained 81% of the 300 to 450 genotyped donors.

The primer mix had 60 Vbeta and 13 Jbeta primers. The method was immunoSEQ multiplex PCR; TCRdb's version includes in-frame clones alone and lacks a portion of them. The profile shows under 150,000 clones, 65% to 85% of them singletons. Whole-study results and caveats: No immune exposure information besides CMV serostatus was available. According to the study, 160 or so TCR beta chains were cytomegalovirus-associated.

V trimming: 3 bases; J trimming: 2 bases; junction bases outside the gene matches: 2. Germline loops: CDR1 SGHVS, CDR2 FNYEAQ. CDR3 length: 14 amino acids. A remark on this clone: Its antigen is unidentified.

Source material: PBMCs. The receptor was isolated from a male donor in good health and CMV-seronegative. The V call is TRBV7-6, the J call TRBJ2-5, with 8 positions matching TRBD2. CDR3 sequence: CASSFGGVQETQYF. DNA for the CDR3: TGTGCCAGCAGCTTCGGGGGGGTACAAGAGACCCAGTACTTC.